Below, 20 T cell receptor beta chains from the same sample are listed, as sequenced in a study of shared clonotypes between healthy human individuals. Sequencing was performed with immunoSEQ multiplex PCR; in TCRdb, only in-frame clones are kept and a portion is missing. The sample has nearly 2 million clones, approximately 94% seen once; the top ten hold around 1%. CD8 cells regarded as naive lacked CD45RO, were positively chosen for CCR7, and omitted terminally differentiated effector memory CD45RA+ cells. Material for sequencing was naive CD8+ T cells sorted from blood. Receptors originate from a man between 18 and 35 years old in good health.

This clone was counted once. The chain couples TRBV9 to TRBJ2-7; D is perhaps TRBD1 (5 bases). CDR3 length: 15 residues. Germline CDR1 reads SGDLS; CDR2 reads YYNGEE. V was pared by 0 bases and J by 5 bases, with 15 bases between. The CDR3 DNA follows: TGTGCCAGCAGCGTAGAAGACAGATCGCCCGACGAGCAGTACTTC. It encodes CASSVEDRSPDEQYF.

This rearrangement joins TRBV15 to TRBJ2-5, with 8 bases identical to TRBD2. CDR3 length: 14 residues. Germline CDR1 is LNHNV and CDR2 is YYDKDF (reference sequence). With 3 bases clipped from V and 1 base from J, the junction kept 1 base outside the gene matches. CDR3 amino acids: CATSSAGGQETQYF. CDR3 coding DNA: TGTGCCACCAGCAGCGCGGGGGGCCAAGAGACCCAGTACTTC.

The chain uses TRBV11-2 and TRBJ2-5; D gene uncertain. The germline CDR1 and CDR2 sequences are SGHAT and FQNNGV. Trimming left V 1 base short and J 5 bases short, with 14 bases between. CDR3 length: 15 amino acids. The CDR3 coding sequence is TGTGCCAGCAGCTTAGTCGTGGCCGGGTACGAGACCCAGTACTTC. Translating gives CASSLVVAGYETQYF. Full variable domain (missing parts from reference TRBV11-2 and TRBJ2-5): EAGVAQSPRYKIIEKRQSVAFWCNPISGHATLYWYQQILGQGPKLLIQFQNNGVVDDSQLPKDRFSAERLKGVDSTLKIQPAKLEDSAVYLCASSLVVAGYETQYFGPGTRLLVL.

For the CDR3, the DNA is TGTGCCAGCAGCTTAGGCACGGGCTCTGGGGCCAACGTCCTGACTTTC. This codes for CASSLGTGSGANVLTF. The rearrangement uses TRBV7-9 and TRBJ2-6; D unresolved. With 1 base removed from V and 0 bases from J, the gap between germline ends came to 7 bases. Germline CDR1 is SEHNR and CDR2 is FQNEAQ (reference sequence). The CDR3 covers 16 residues.

The rearrangement links TRBV25-1 to TRBJ2-5, with D unresolved. V was cut by 5 bases and J by 2 bases, with 9 bases left in between. Germline loops: CDR1 MGHDK, CDR2 SYGVNS. CDR3 length equals 13 residues. CDR3 residues: CASSNSLQETQYF. The DNA of the CDR3 is TGTGCCAGCAGTAACAGCCTTCAAGAGACCCAGTACTTC.

About this clone itself: One junction end disagrees with the germline gene, perhaps due to a read error. The chain couples TRBV30 to TRBJ2-3; 15 positions match TRBD2. CDR1 and CDR2 (germline): GTSNPN, SVGIG (reference sequence). There are 15 residues in the CDR3. The CDR3 DNA is TGTGCCTGGAGTGTTGGGGGACTAGCGGGGGGCCCCGAGGGTTTT. Translated: CAWSVGGLAGGPEGF.

This chain connects TRBV4-1 to TRBJ2-7, with a possible D match to TRBD2 (5 bases). The length of the CDR3 is 12 residues. V lost 5 bases and J lost 7, with 12 bases in between. Germline V gives CDR1 MGHRA, CDR2 YSYEKL. The CDR3 coding sequence is TGCGCCAGCAGCTCCAACGGGATAGAGCAGTACTTC. Translation gives CASSSNGIEQYF.

The chain employs TRBV28 and TRBJ2-2, with D perhaps being TRBD1 or TRBD2 (6 bases each). The V end was cut by 3 bases, the J end by 0 bases, with 8 bases between. This CDR3 is built from 15 residues. CDR1 is MDHEN and CDR2 is SYDVKM in the germline V gene. The DNA for the CDR3 is TGTGCCAGCAGTTTGGGGGGCGCGAACACCGGGGAGCTGTTTTTT. Translating it yields CASSLGGANTGELFF.

The rearrangement links TRBV6-6 to TRBJ2-2, with D possibly being TRBD1 (6 bases). Germline V gene sequence: CDR1 MNHNY, CDR2 SVGAGI (reference sequence). CDR3 length equals 14 residues. Trimming stripped 5 bases from V and 2 bases from J, with 9 bases between. The CDR3 sequence is CASSRTENTGELFF. The CDR3 DNA follows: TGTGCCAGCAGTCGGACAGAAAACACCGGGGAGCTGTTTTTT.

This clone was seen just once. The chain has TRBV4-1 and TRBJ1-1; 7 positions agree with TRBD1. The V and J ends lost 5 bases and 8 bases, in that order; junction bases with no gene match: 11. The CDR3 contains 14 residues. CDR1 is MGHRA, CDR2 YSYEKL, per germline. The CDR3 DNA is TGCGCCAGCAGCTTCCACTCTTCAGGGGGGGAAGCTTTCTTT. This translates into CASSFHSSGGEAFF.

CDR3 sequence reads: CASSFPRARQGETQYF. Here the CDR3 DNA reads TGTGCCAGCAGTTTCCCCCGGGCACGGCAAGGGGAGACCCAGTACTTC. The chain couples TRBV7-6 to TRBJ2-5; D uncertain. The CDR3 is 16 amino acids. The V gene lost 6 bases and the J gene lost 5 bases, with 22 bases spanning the gap. Looked up from germline, CDR1 is SGHVS and CDR2 is FNYEAQ.

The chain employs TRBV13 and TRBJ2-7; no firm D call. The CDR3 length is 16 residues. CDR1 PRHDT and CDR2 FYEKMQ come from the germline V gene (reference sequence). V was clipped by 1 base and J by 0 bases, with 13 bases between them. In DNA form, the CDR3 reads TGTGCCAGCAGCTTAGCCCTGCGGCATTACTCCTACGAGCAGTACTTC. Its translation is CASSLALRHYSYEQYF.

The rearrangement joins TRBV19 to TRBJ1-5; D not resolved. The CDR3 runs 16 residues. Trimming removed 1 base at V and 0 bases at J, with 10 bases between. Germline CDR1 LNHDA, CDR2 SQIVND (reference sequence). The CDR3 sequence: CASSIGADTSNQPQHF. The CDR3 nucleotides are TGTGCCAGTAGTATAGGGGCAGATACTAGCAATCAGCCCCAGCATTTT.

The gene calls are TRBV9 and TRBJ1-2, with 7 bases identical to TRBD1. Trimming removed 4 bases from V and 7 bases from J; junction bases left unmatched: 13. Germline-derived CDR1 and CDR2 are SGDLS and YYNGEE. The CDR3 contains 15 residues. CDR3 loop: CASSPGDSIHSGYTF. The CDR3 DNA reads TGTGCCAGCAGCCCCGGGGACAGCATACACAGTGGCTACACCTTC.

The CDR3 protein is CASKGQIMNTEAFF. In nucleotides, the CDR3 is TGTGCCAGCAAAGGACAGATCATGAACACTGAAGCTTTCTTT. The chain recombines TRBV6-5 with TRBJ1-1; tentative D call: TRBD1 (6 bases). With 7 bases removed from V and 0 bases from J, the gap between germline ends came to 12 bases. The CDR3 loop spans 14 amino acids. In germline, CDR1 is MNHEY, CDR2 SVGAGI.

For this clone: Germline and junction disagree at one end, which may indicate a read error. This chain connects TRBV7-7 to TRBJ2-2; 7 nucleotides align to TRBD1. Looked up from germline, CDR1 is SSHAT and CDR2 is FNYEAQ (reference sequence). The CDR3 has 13 residues. CDR3 nucleotide sequence: TGTGCTAGCAGCCTAGACAGGGCCGGGGAGCTGTTTTTT. This translates into CASSLDRAGELFF.

The CDR3: CASRLQGSDEKLFF. The CDR3, as DNA: TGTGCCAGCAGATTACAGGGGTCCGATGAAAAACTGTTTTTT. The chain is built from TRBV13 and TRBJ1-4; 7 nucleotides agree with TRBD1. Unmatched junction bases numbered 7, after V lost 6 bases and J lost 6 bases. Germline V CDR1 and CDR2: PRHDT, FYEKMQ (reference sequence). The CDR3 totals 14 residues.

In this sample, this clone turned up a few times. The V and J genes are TRBV25-1 and TRBJ1-6, with a tentative D call TRBD1 (5 bases). Germline CDR1 and CDR2: MGHDK and SYGVNS. Trimming stripped 4 bases from V and 7 bases from J, with 20 bases between. This CDR3 is built from 17 residues. CDR3 in DNA: TGTGCCAGCAGTGGAGACCCCGGGCCCGAGGGGAATTCACCCCTCCACTTT. Amino acids: CASSGDPGPEGNSPLHF.

The chain has TRBV5-1 and TRBJ2-7, with D uncertain. Germline CDR1 is SGHRS and CDR2 is YFSETQ. This CDR3 is 12 amino acids long. Trimming removed 0 bases at V and 5 bases at J, with 6 bases between. The CDR3 bases are TGCGCCAGCAGCTTGGAGGCCGACGAGCAGTACTTC. Its translation: CASSLEADEQYF.

The V and J genes are TRBV9 and TRBJ2-7, with D possibly being TRBD1 or TRBD2 (7 bases each). V dropped 4 bases and J dropped 0 bases, with 14 bases sitting between them. CDR1 and CDR2 (germline): SGDLS, YYNGEE. The CDR3 totals 15 residues. The CDR3 DNA follows: TGTGCCAGCAGCCCTCAGGGGGGGAGCTCCTACGAGCAGTACTTC. As protein: CASSPQGGSSYEQYF.